Listed here is a single TCR beta chain. The data originate from a study of molecular identifiers for immune sequencing clone quantification. The CDR3 spans 15 residues. V was shortened by 3 bases and J by 0 bases, with 13 bases between the two germline ends. Per germline, CDR1 SGHKS and CDR2 YYEKEE (reference sequence). When naive CD8 T cells were sorted, they were gated as CD8+CD4-CCR7+CD45RA+. TCRdb reprocessed the PCR reads via MiXCR and lists one record per CDR3 protein. The table lists under 600,000 distinct CDR3 sequences, around 25% of them singletons. Sequenced sample: naive CD8+ T cells from blood, with Jurkat cell RNA spiked in. As for subset: FACS-sorted CD8+CD4-CCR7+CD45RA+ naive T cells. The chain couples TRBV5-5 to TRBJ2-7; tentatively, D is TRBD2 (6 bases). The clonotype was recovered from a human donor in good health. Some libraries in this study had Jurkat cell RNA spiked in. CDR3 residues: CASSYRDFSSYEQYF. The CDR3, as DNA: TGTGCCAGCAGCTATCGGGACTTCAGCTCCTACGAGCAGTACTTC.